This TCR beta chain appears in the sequencing data of a study of identical twins. Notes on this clonotype: What it binds is unknown.

Study outcomes and limitations: Models underpredicted monozygotic twin sharing of out-of-frame TCR alpha. A lower insertion count was a feature of abundant cord blood beta clonotypes, with no such feature in memory repertoires. Surplus twin overlap in beta out-of-frame sequences was less pronounced.

Carrying unique molecular identifiers, the cDNA also gained a universal primer site through template switching. Using its own MiXCR run on the 5' RACE reads, TCRdb lists one record per CDR3 protein. This table has roughly 630,000 distinct CDR3 sequences, around 7.4% appearing once. The sample was also linked to a second study, of yellow fever vaccine responses in identical twins.

The TCR originated in a woman between 18 and 29 years old in good health. The sequenced sample was PBMCs.

CDR3 amino acids: CSARDLRDSTDTQYF. DNA for the CDR3: TGCAGTGCTAGAGATCTGCGGGATAGCACAGATACGCAGTATTTT. This sequence joins TRBV20-1 and TRBJ2-3; tentative D call: TRBD2 (6 bases). V dropped 0 bases and J dropped 0 bases, with 10 bases sitting between them. There are 15 residues in the CDR3. CDR1 and CDR2 from the germline V gene are DFQATT and SNEGSKA (reference sequence).